This TCR beta chain was observed in a study of early T cells in non-severe SARS-CoV-2 infection (dated by TCRdb to about 2021). Context from the whole study: TCR sequencing used bulk RNA from unsorted whole blood, so alpha and beta chains could not be paired. Results and caveats for the whole study, not just this receptor: VDJdb matching was skewed toward anti-spike CD8 responses, so virus-specific expansions were likely underestimated and private and CD4 specificities were missed.

Library preparation used 5' RACE. Sequencing was performed on a NextSeq 500. Unique molecular identifiers were attached to individual cDNA molecules in the TCR library protocol so that sequencing error and PCR bias could be corrected. Sequencing covered both TCR alpha and beta chains, and within each sample the abundances of alpha and beta sequences were tightly co-correlated. Regarding the original processing steps: Decombinator V4 was used to perform V gene, J gene and CDR3 annotation of TCR sequences. Expanded TCRs were defined as changing significantly between any two time points under a Poisson model with p below 0.0001. Abundances of TCRs were expressed as counts per million after normalisation to the total number of TCRs sequenced in each sample. MAIT TCRs were defined by TRAV1-2 paired with TRAJ12, TRAJ20 or TRAJ33, and iNKT TCRs by TRAV10 paired with TRAJ18. A search of VDJdb, accessed on 1 November 2021, was run for TCRs annotated to CMV, EBV and SARS-CoV-2, with TCRs annotated for multiple antigens excluded. TCRdb's own reprocessing of the public reads used fastp at Q25 and MiXCR and kept productive beta chains. Identical CDR3 proteins give one entry, which carries the most common genes and DNA. TCRdb, not the authors, supplied the V and J calls. In all, the sample holds approximately 66,000 distinct CDR3 sequences, and roughly an eighth of those were seen once. Around 4.5% of the sample is held by the ten biggest clonotypes.

Concerning this clonotype: This receptor's antigen is unknown. Base qualities were left out, and no much larger clone turns up one base away.

V is trimmed back by 3 bases and J by 3 bases, and the junction contains 3 bases that no gene match accounts for. CDR1 KGHSH and CDR2 LQKENI were looked up in the germline V gene. There are 14 amino acids in the CDR3, from cysteine to phenylalanine inclusive. CDR3 DNA only is kept here, 42 bases in frame from base 1. A case-control design nested within a healthcare worker cohort in London, UK, was used, with weekly nasopharyngeal swab PCR tests and blood sampling performed. Healthcare workers were recruited between 23 and 31 March 2020, during the week of the UK lockdown, and were followed weekly for up to about 16 weeks.

Sequencing input: whole blood. The source of this sequence is an adult who was a healthcare worker with PCR-confirmed SARS-CoV-2 infection or an uninfected control (not recorded which). The chain couples TRBV18 to TRBJ2-7, and 9 bases in between align with TRBD2. The DNA sequence follows: TGTGCCAGCTCACCTTCAGCGGGGGGCTACGAGCAGTACTTC. This gives the protein CASSPSAGGYEQYF.